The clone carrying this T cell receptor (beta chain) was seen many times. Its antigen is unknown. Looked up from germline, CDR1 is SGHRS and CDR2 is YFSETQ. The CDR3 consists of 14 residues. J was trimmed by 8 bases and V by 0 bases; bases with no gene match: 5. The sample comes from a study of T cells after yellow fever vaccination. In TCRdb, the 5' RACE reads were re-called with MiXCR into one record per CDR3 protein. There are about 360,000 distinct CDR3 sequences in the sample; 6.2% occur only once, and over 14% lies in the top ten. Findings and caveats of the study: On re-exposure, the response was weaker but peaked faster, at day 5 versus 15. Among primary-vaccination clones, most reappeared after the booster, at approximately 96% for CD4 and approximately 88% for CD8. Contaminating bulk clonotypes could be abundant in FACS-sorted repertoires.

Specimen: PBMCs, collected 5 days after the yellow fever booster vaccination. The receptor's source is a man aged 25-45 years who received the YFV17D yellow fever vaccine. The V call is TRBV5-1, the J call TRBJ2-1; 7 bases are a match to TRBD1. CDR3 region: CASSLGQGRDEQFF. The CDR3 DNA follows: TGCGCCAGCAGCTTGGGACAGGGCCGGGATGAGCAGTTCTTC.